This T cell receptor (beta chain) came from a study of blood T cell repertoires in COVID-19. Study-wide background: Samples taken during acute and convalescent COVID-19 were collected in the United States, Italy and Spain. Sources were T cells, B-cell-depleted T cells, or PBMCs; the material itself was cDNA or gDNA.

V was pared by 5 bases and J by 3 bases, with 5 bases between. Per the germline V gene, CDR1 is DFQATT and CDR2 is SNEGSKA (reference sequence). The CDR3 runs 11 residues. Sequencing was performed with immunoSEQ multiplex PCR; in TCRdb, only in-frame clones are kept and a portion is missing. Seen here are some 210,000 clones, about 91% observed once, and the top ten hold around 1.2%. This chain connects TRBV20-1 to TRBJ2-1; D unclear. This TCR was sampled from a man under 40 with acute or convalescent COVID-19. What was sequenced was peripheral blood. The CDR3 bases are TGCAGTGCTCTCTACTACAATGAGCAGTTCTTC. Its translation: CSALYYNEQFF.